The 19 T cell receptor beta chains below were found in one sample sequenced in a study of blood T cell repertoires in COVID-19. The protocol was immunoSEQ multiplex PCR, while the TCRdb copy is restricted to in-frame clones and leaves out a portion. Altogether approximately 310,000 clones are present, approximately 89% being singletons, with the ten largest covering approximately 7.8%. The sample taken for sequencing was peripheral blood. The receptors derive from a woman aged 50 to 65 who had recovered from COVID-19.

The chain employs TRBV4-3 and TRBJ1-1, with D possibly being TRBD1 (5 bases). Germline V gene data show CDR1 as LGHNA and CDR2 as YSLEER. The CDR3 length is 14 residues. V dropped 1 base and J dropped 2 bases, with 8 bases sitting between them. The CDR3 nucleotides are TGCGCCAGCAGCCAAGTAAGGGGAAACACTGAAGCTTTCTTT. Amino acid sequence: CASSQVRGNTEAFF.

The chain combines TRBV12-3 or TRBV12-4 with TRBJ2-1; 9 bases line up with TRBD2. CDR3 length: 12 amino acids. V was clipped by 4 bases and J by 15 bases; unmatched bases: 7. The chain's CDR3 is CASSSEAGGRFF. Written as DNA, the CDR3 is TGTGCCAGCAGTTCGGAGGCGGGGGGGCGGTTCTTC.

The genes are TRBV20-1 and TRBJ2-1; tentatively, D is TRBD2 (6 bases). This CDR3 contains 13 residues. Deletions cut 3 bases from V and 4 bases from J, with 10 bases between. CDR1 is DFQATT, CDR2 SNEGSKA, per germline (reference sequence). The CDR3 DNA follows: TGCAGTGCTAGTCTCGGGGGATACAATGAGCAGTTCTTC. Protein: CSASLGGYNEQFF.

This rearrangement joins TRBV13 to TRBJ2-2; 10 bases line up with TRBD1. J lost 3 bases, V lost 5 bases, and 6 bases had no gene match. The CDR3 loop spans 16 amino acids. The germline CDR1 and CDR2 sequences are PRHDT and FYEKMQ (reference sequence). In DNA form, the CDR3 reads TGTGCCAGCAGCCCCCGACAGGGGGCGCACACCGGGGAGCTGTTTTTT. It translates to CASSPRQGAHTGELFF.

DNA of the CDR3: TGTGCCAGTAGTGCCGGTTACTCTGGAAACACCATATATTTT. It is translated as CASSAGYSGNTIYF. The chain recombines TRBV19 with TRBJ1-3; D not resolved. Germline V CDR1 and CDR2: LNHDA, SQIVND (reference sequence). V gave up 5 bases and J gave up 0 bases, with 8 bases separating them. The CDR3 is made up of 14 amino acids.

Only a few counts were recorded for this clone. The V and J genes are TRBV7-3 and TRBJ2-3; 9 bases line up with TRBD2. With 2 bases clipped from V and 6 bases from J, the junction kept 9 bases outside the gene matches. The germline gives CDR1 SGHTA, CDR2 FQGTGA. The CDR3 is made up of 16 amino acids. CDR3 nucleotide sequence: TGTGCCAGCAGCTTAGATAGCGGGAGAAGTGTGGATACGCAGTATTTT. Translated, it gives CASSLDSGRSVDTQYF.

The chain combines TRBV5-1 with TRBJ2-5; D unclear. Germline CDR1 reads SGHRS; CDR2 reads YFSETQ. The CDR3 runs to 15 residues. V was cut by 1 base and J by 2 bases, with 12 bases left in between. For the CDR3, the DNA is TGCGCCAGCAGCTTGAGAGGTACGGCTCAAGAGACCCAGTACTTC. It yields the protein CASSLRGTAQETQYF.

This rearrangement joins TRBV10-3 to TRBJ2-4, with 8 positions matching TRBD1. J gave up 4 bases and V 0 bases, and 5 bases lay outside the gene matches. Germline lookup yields CDR1 ENHRY and CDR2 SYGVKD. The length of the CDR3 is 16 residues. CDR3 nucleotides: TGTGCCATCAGTGAGTCCTCCGGGACAGGAAAAAACATTCAGTACTTC. Translation: CAISESSGTGKNIQYF.

V is TRBV6-2 or TRBV6-3 and J is TRBJ2-5; D call uncertain. Germline loops: CDR1 MNHEY, CDR2 SVGEGT. The CDR3 has 12 residues. V dropped 0 bases and J dropped 12 bases, with 11 bases sitting between them. Here the CDR3 DNA reads TGTGCCAGCAGTTACTCATCGACAAACGAGTACTTC. Residues: CASSYSSTNEYF.

The V gene is TRBV18, the J gene TRBJ1-6; 8 nucleotides match TRBD1. The CDR3 runs to 15 residues. Unmatched junction bases numbered 7, after V lost 3 bases and J lost 9 bases. Looked up from germline, CDR1 is KGHSH and CDR2 is LQKENI. The CDR3 loop reads CASSPGQGNASPLHF. CDR3 DNA: TGTGCCAGCTCACCTGGACAGGGTAATGCTTCACCCCTCCACTTT. The full variable domain, rest sourced from reference TRBV18 and TRBJ1-6, is NAGVMQNPRHLVRRRGQEARLRCSPMKGHSHVYWYRQLPEEGLKFMVYLQKENIIDESGMPKERFSAEFPKEGPSILRIQQVVRGDSAAYFCASSPGQGNASPLHFGNGTRLTVT.

The chain carries TRBV5-8 and TRBJ2-1; 7 bases align to TRBD2. V shed 1 base, J shed 12 bases, and the junction held 25 bases outside the gene matches. Germline-derived CDR1 and CDR2 are SGHTS and YDEGEE. The CDR3 contains 19 residues. Here the CDR3 reads CASSLWLTVGTTRETRQFF. The CDR3 bases are TGTGCCAGCAGCTTGTGGTTGACGGTGGGGACTACACGGGAGACCAGGCAGTTCTTC.

The J gene is TRBJ1-2, the V gene TRBV11-2; a possible D gene is TRBD1 (5 bases). V shed 2 bases and J shed 3 bases, with 10 bases lying between them. The CDR3 is 14 residues long. Germline-derived CDR1 and CDR2 are SGHAT and FQNNGV. The CDR3 spells CASSLRDFYYGYTF. The CDR3 region has the DNA TGTGCCAGCAGCTTAAGGGACTTCTACTATGGCTACACCTTC.

The chain recombines TRBV18 with TRBJ2-1; no firm D call. The CDR3 totals 13 residues. Germline V gene data show CDR1 as KGHSH and CDR2 as LQKENI. Trimming stripped 4 bases from V and 5 bases from J, with 9 bases between. The CDR3 region is CASSLTENNEQFF. DNA of the CDR3: TGTGCCAGCTCACTGACTGAAAACAATGAGCAGTTCTTC.

Concerning this clone itself: The same CDR3 can be traced to other DNA sequences in this sample. This chain uses TRBV10-3 with TRBJ2-3; TRBD1 matches at 8 bases. This CDR3 spans 13 amino acids. V lost 6 bases to trimming and J lost 5 bases; unmatched junction nucleotides: 4. Per the germline V gene, CDR1 is ENHRY and CDR2 is SYGVKD. CDR3 DNA: TGTGCCATCAGCGACAGGGGACAAGATACGCAGTATTTT. Protein product: CAISDRGQDTQYF.

The rearrangement joins TRBV5-8 to TRBJ1-6; the match to TRBD1 covers 8 bases. After removal of 4 bases from V and 7 bases from J, the junction contained 4 bases not matched to a gene. Per germline, CDR1 SGHTS and CDR2 YDEGEE. This CDR3 is built from 14 residues. The CDR3 sequence is CASSPRTGNSPLHF. Here the CDR3 DNA reads TGTGCCAGCAGCCCTCGGACAGGGAATTCACCCCTCCACTTT.

Details on this clone: The junction and the germline gene differ at one end; a read error may be behind it. The V and J genes are TRBV4-2 and TRBJ2-7, with 10 nucleotides matching TRBD2. Germline CDR1 is LGHNA and CDR2 is YNFKEQ. The CDR3 is made up of 15 amino acids. The CDR3 DNA is TGTGCCAGCAGCCCCCGGACTAGCGGCTCCTTCGAGCAGTACTTC. Encoded protein: CASSPRTSGSFEQYF.

Only one count was recorded for this clone. The chain uses TRBV3-1 (or the pseudogene TRBV3-2) and TRBJ1-1, with D maybe TRBD1 (6 bases). The CDR3 runs to 15 residues. Germline CDR1 is LGHDT and CDR2 is YNNKEL (reference sequence). The V end lost 1 base, the J end lost 0 bases, and 9 bases lay between the germline ends. CDR3 in DNA: TGTGCCAGCAGCCAAGGACAGGTCATGAACACTGAAGCTTTCTTT. Its protein is CASSQGQVMNTEAFF.

The CDR3 protein is CASSDQGNTGELFF. CDR3 nucleotide sequence: TGCGCCAGCAGCGACCAGGGGAACACCGGGGAGCTGTTTTTT. This chain links TRBV5-1 with TRBJ2-2; weak D call: TRBD1 (5 bases). Germline V CDR1 and CDR2: SGHRS, YFSETQ. Trimming removed 4 bases at V and 1 base at J, with 8 bases between. This CDR3 comprises 14 residues.

V gene TRBV9 combines with J gene TRBJ2-3; D unclear. Germline V gene lookup returns CDR1 SGDLS and CDR2 YYNGEE. CDR3 length: 15 residues. Between the trimmed V and J ends, which lost 0 bases and 1 base, there was a span of 9 bases. In DNA, the CDR3 is TGTGCCAGCAGCGTAGGCCCGGTCCGCACAGATACGCAGTATTTT. Translating it yields CASSVGPVRTDTQYF.